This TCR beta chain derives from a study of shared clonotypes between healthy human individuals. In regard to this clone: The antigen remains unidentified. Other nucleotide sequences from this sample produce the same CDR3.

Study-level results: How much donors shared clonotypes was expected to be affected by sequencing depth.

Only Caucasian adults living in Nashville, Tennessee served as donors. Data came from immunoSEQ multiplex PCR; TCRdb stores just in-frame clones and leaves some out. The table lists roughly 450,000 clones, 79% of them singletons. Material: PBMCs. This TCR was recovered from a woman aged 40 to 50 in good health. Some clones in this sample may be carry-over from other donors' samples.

CDR3 nucleotides: TGTGCCAGCAGCGTAGGTCTCTCCTACGAGCAGTACTTC. Translating gives CASSVGLSYEQYF. The J gene is TRBJ2-7, the V gene TRBV9; D is ambiguous. Trimming left V 0 bases short and J 0 bases short, with 4 bases between. The CDR3 covers 13 residues. Germline loops: CDR1 SGDLS, CDR2 YYNGEE.